These 26 T cell receptor beta chains were sequenced from one sample in a study of beta chain features in type 1 diabetes. Sequenced material consisted of expressed TCRB transcripts (all of the isolated RNA was reverse transcribed). The protocol was immunoSEQ multiplex PCR, while the TCRdb copy is restricted to in-frame clones and leaves out a portion. The table records 310,000 or so clones, around 7.6% of them present only once. The sequencing input was central memory CD4+ T cells from blood. Every receptor here comes from a woman aged 18-29 years in good health.

There are a few counts of this clone. The chain is built from TRBV7-6 and TRBJ2-1, with D possibly TRBD2 on 7 matching bases. V lost 5 bases and J lost 9, with 17 bases in between. This CDR3 is built from 14 residues. The V gene's germline CDR1 is SGHVS and CDR2 FNYEAQ. CDR3 amino acids: CASSPVRGEGEQFF. The CDR3 nucleotides read TGTGCCAGCAGCCCCGTTAGGGGGGAGGGTGAGCAGTTCTTC. The complete variable domain, with remaining parts taken from reference TRBV7-6 and TRBJ2-1, reads GAGVSQSPRYKVTKRGQDVALRCDPISGHVSLYWYRQALGQGPEFLTYFNYEAQQDKSGLPNDRFSAERPEGSISTLTIQRTEQRDSAMYRCASSPVRGEGEQFFGPGTRLTVL.

This clone showed up just a few times. CDR3 protein: CASSRGARTGQYEQYF. CDR3 in DNA: TGTGCCAGCAGCCGAGGCGCGAGGACAGGGCAATACGAGCAGTACTTC. This rearrangement joins TRBV4-2 to TRBJ2-7, with TRBD1 identical over 8 bases. Trimming took 4 bases from V and 4 from J; bases not matched to a gene: 12. From germline, CDR1 is LGHNA and CDR2 YNFKEQ. There are 16 residues in the CDR3.

The gene calls are TRBV5-1 and TRBJ1-1; no firm D call. V lost 0 bases and J lost 11, with 17 bases in between. This CDR3 is built from 14 residues. CDR1 is SGHRS, CDR2 YFSETQ, per germline. In DNA form, the CDR3 reads TGCGCCAGCAGCTTGGGCGGTCCTTCCGTACCTGCTTTCTTT. Translation gives CASSLGGPSVPAFF.

This clone was counted between two and nine times. This chain connects TRBV6-5 to TRBJ1-1, with D possibly TRBD1 on 6 matching bases. CDR1 MNHEY and CDR2 SVGAGI come from the germline V gene. The CDR3 is 13 residues long. Trimming removed 6 bases from V and 6 bases from J, with 14 bases in between. This CDR3 is CASRQGFRAEAFF. In nucleotides, the CDR3 is TGTGCCAGCAGACAGGGTTTTCGCGCTGAAGCTTTCTTT.

This clone was picked up many times. The chain combines TRBV5-4 with TRBJ2-1; TRBD1 agrees at 7 bases. The CDR3 covers 16 residues. With V trimmed by 2 bases and J by 4 bases, 9 bases remained unmatched. Per the germline V gene, CDR1 is SGHNT and CDR2 is YYREEE (reference sequence). The CDR3 here is CASSLAGTVDYNEQFF. DNA for the CDR3: TGTGCCAGCAGCTTAGCCGGGACAGTGGATTACAATGAGCAGTTCTTC. Looking up the rest from reference TRBV5-4 and TRBJ2-1 gives the full variable domain: ETGVTQSPTHLIKTRGQQVTLRCSSQSGHNTVSWYQQALGQGPQFIFQYYREEENGRGNFPPRFSGLQFPNYSSELNVNALELDDSALYLCASSLAGTVDYNEQFFGPGTRLTVL.

As concerns this clone: The sample holds other DNA sequences that translate to the same CDR3. V gene TRBV6-5 combines with J gene TRBJ2-6; D not certain. The CDR3 runs 13 residues. Germline loops: CDR1 MNHEY, CDR2 SVGAGI. The germline V and J ends were trimmed by 4 bases and 1 base, with 2 bases remaining between them. The CDR3 spells CASSSSGANVLTF. The CDR3 coding sequence is TGTGCCAGCAGTTCATCTGGGGCCAACGTCCTGACTTTC.

This clone was found a few times. The chain links TRBV9 to TRBJ2-1; D not certain. The germline V and J ends were trimmed by 0 bases and 0 bases, with 16 bases remaining between them. The length of the CDR3 is 18 residues. CDR1 SGDLS and CDR2 YYNGEE come from the germline V gene. The CDR3 bases are TGTGCCAGCAGCGTAGGGGAATCCCCGAGGAGCTCCTACAATGAGCAGTTCTTC. Protein product: CASSVGESPRSSYNEQFF.

This chain joins TRBV18 and TRBJ2-3, with unresolved D. Germline assignment: CDR1 KGHSH and CDR2 LQKENI. V was trimmed by 3 bases and J by 1 base, leaving 11 bases between them. The CDR3 sequence is 15 residues long. The CDR3 loop reads CASSPIRPGTDTQYF. In DNA form, the CDR3 reads TGTGCCAGCTCACCGATACGTCCGGGCACAGATACGCAGTATTTT.

This clone was detected a few times. J is TRBJ2-2 and V is TRBV28; D remains unclear. This CDR3 spans 15 amino acids. Between the trimmed V and J ends, which lost 4 bases and 8 bases, there was a span of 17 bases. Germline values: CDR1 MDHEN, CDR2 SYDVKM. This chain's CDR3 is CASSSPPLWLGELFF. In nucleotides, the CDR3 is TGTGCCAGCAGTTCCCCCCCTTTGTGGTTAGGGGAGCTGTTTTTT.

This clone was found a few times. The V call is TRBV6-6, the J call TRBJ2-5; 8 nucleotides line up with TRBD2. Germline V gene lookup returns CDR1 MNHNY and CDR2 SVGAGI (reference sequence). This CDR3 contains 14 residues. The J segment lost 6 bases and the V segment lost 4 bases, leaving 7 bases of the junction unmatched. The CDR3 spells CASSFERERKTQYF. CDR3 nucleotide sequence: TGTGCCAGCAGTTTCGAGCGGGAGAGAAAGACCCAGTACTTC.

This clone was seen a few times. The rearrangement joins TRBV28 to TRBJ2-7, with D unclear. The V end was cut by 6 bases, the J end by 6 bases, with 12 bases between. The CDR3 length is 12 residues. Germline V gene data show CDR1 as MDHEN and CDR2 as SYDVKM. Here the CDR3 DNA reads TGTGCCAGCAGCATCACGTCTCGCGAGCAGTACTTC. The encoded protein is CASSITSREQYF.

This clone was counted between two and nine times. This chain connects TRBV6-1 to TRBJ2-3, with unresolved D. V was shortened by 7 bases and J by 9 bases, with 11 bases between the two germline ends. Germline values: CDR1 MNHNS, CDR2 SASEGT. The CDR3 runs to 11 residues. The CDR3 DNA sequence: TGTGCCAGCACAGGTAGCCACACGCAGTATTTT. It yields the protein CASTGSHTQYF.

The rearrangement uses TRBV6-5 and TRBJ2-5, with 8 bases identical to TRBD1. After removal of 2 bases from V and 10 bases from J, the junction contained 15 bases not matched to a gene. Germline V gene sequence: CDR1 MNHEY, CDR2 SVGAGI. The CDR3 extends over 16 amino acids. CDR3 sequence: CASSYTQRTGQEVQYF. The CDR3 bases are TGTGCCAGCAGTTACACTCAGCGGACAGGGCAAGAGGTCCAGTACTTC.

This clone was detected many times. This sequence joins TRBV7-2 and TRBJ2-1; the match to TRBD2 covers 7 bases. Trimming removed 5 bases from V and 5 bases from J; junction bases left unmatched: 9. CDR1 and CDR2 (germline): SGHTA, FQGNSA. The CDR3 is 15 amino acids. The CDR3 protein is CASSRTLAGHNEQFF. CDR3 in DNA: TGTGCCAGCAGCCGTACTTTAGCGGGCCACAATGAGCAGTTCTTC. Full variable domain (outside the CDR3, taken from reference TRBV7-2 and TRBJ2-1): GAGVSQSPSNKVTEKGKDVELRCDPISGHTALYWYRQSLGQGLEFLIYFQGNSAPDKSGLPSDRFSAERTGGSVSTLTIQRTQQEDSAVYLCASSRTLAGHNEQFFGPGTRLTVL.

This clone occurred many times. The chain couples TRBV28 to TRBJ2-6, with TRBD2 as a possible D gene (6 bases). Trimming took off 5 bases at V and 0 bases at J, with 17 bases between the two ends. This CDR3 contains 18 residues. Germline V CDR1 and CDR2: MDHEN, SYDVKM. As DNA, the CDR3 is TGTGCCAGCAGTCCTACCGGGACTCTACGCTCTGGGGCCAACGTCCTGACTTTC. Its protein is CASSPTGTLRSGANVLTF.

Ten or more counts support this clone. The chain combines TRBV13 with TRBJ2-1; 8 bases are shared with TRBD1. V shed 2 bases, J shed 16 bases, and the junction held 16 bases outside the gene matches. This CDR3 has 15 amino acids. CDR1 PRHDT and CDR2 FYEKMQ come from the germline V gene (reference sequence). This CDR3 reads CASSLSGTRGPLSFF. In nucleotides, the CDR3 is TGTGCCAGCAGCTTATCAGGTACCAGGGGGCCGCTGTCATTCTTC.

The chain combines TRBV11-2 with TRBJ1-5; D might be TRBD1 (6 bases). V lost 2 bases and J 6 bases, leaving 14 bases between the germline ends. Per germline, CDR1 SGHAT and CDR2 FQNNGV. This CDR3 is built from 15 residues. CDR3 nucleotide sequence: TGTGCCAGCAGCTTATCATCAGGGGAAGGTCAGCCCCAGCATTTT. Translated: CASSLSSGEGQPQHF.

V usage is TRBV6-5 and J usage is TRBJ2-7, with TRBD2 identical over 9 bases. Germline-derived CDR1 and CDR2 are MNHEY and SVGAGI. V shed 3 bases, J shed 2 bases, and the junction held 5 bases outside the gene matches. The CDR3 spans 15 residues. In nucleotides, the CDR3 is TGTGCCAGCAGTTATCTGGCGGGAGGGCCCTACGAGCAGTACTTC. It specifies CASSYLAGGPYEQYF.

This clone occurred many times. This chain uses TRBV10-3 with TRBJ2-3; D perhaps matches TRBD2 (5 bases). The V end lost 4 bases, the J end lost 0 bases, and 11 bases lay between the germline ends. CDR1 ENHRY and CDR2 SYGVKD come from the germline V gene. CDR3 length equals 15 residues. Written as DNA, the CDR3 is TGTGCCATCAGTGGAGGGAGTTATAGCACAGATACGCAGTATTTT. Residues: CAISGGSYSTDTQYF.

The table lists this clone with a few counts. The chain has TRBV11-2 and TRBJ2-1; TRBD1 agrees at 8 bases. The CDR3 totals 18 residues. Looked up from germline, CDR1 is SGHAT and CDR2 is FQNNGV. V trimming: 1 base; J trimming: 6 bases; junction bases outside the gene matches: 14. This chain's CDR3 is CASSLGMGRGQSGNEQFF. The CDR3 nucleotides are TGTGCCAGCAGCTTAGGAATGGGCAGGGGGCAATCGGGCAATGAGCAGTTCTTC.

This clone was counted only a few times. The chain has TRBV7-2 and TRBJ2-5; TRBD1 agrees at 8 bases. The junction had 9 bases not matched to a gene; V was cut back by 5 bases and J by 4 bases. CDR1 and CDR2 (germline): SGHTA, FQGNSA. This CDR3 comprises 15 residues. The CDR3 DNA reads as TGTGCCAGCAGCCCAGGGACAGGTCGGCGAGAGACCCAGTACTTC. This translates into CASSPGTGRRETQYF.

The J gene is TRBJ1-2, the V gene TRBV5-4, with D tentatively TRBD1 (5 bases). The CDR3 covers 13 residues. In germline, CDR1 is SGHNT, CDR2 YYREEE (reference sequence). V dropped 1 base and J dropped 5 bases, with 9 bases sitting between them. The CDR3 loop reads CASSLWGKYGYTF. The CDR3 DNA sequence: TGTGCCAGCAGCTTGTGGGGGAAGTATGGCTACACCTTC.

This chain uses TRBV6-6 with TRBJ2-3; D not resolved. The CDR3 runs to 15 residues. Trimming stripped 2 bases from V and 3 bases from J, with 12 bases between. Germline lookup yields CDR1 MNHNY and CDR2 SVGAGI (reference sequence). The CDR3 DNA reads TGTGCCAGCAGTTACCAAACCATGGGGACAGATACGCAGTATTTT. Translating gives CASSYQTMGTDTQYF.

The table lists this clone with a few counts. The gene calls are TRBV7-9 and TRBJ2-1; 11 nucleotides agree with TRBD2. The CDR3 length is 16 residues. The V gene end was trimmed by 6 bases and the J gene end by 2 bases; junction bases not matched to a gene: 6. CDR1 and CDR2 (germline): SEHNR, FQNEAQ (reference sequence). In DNA, the CDR3 is TGTGCCAGCAGATTTGGACTAGCGGGCGCCTACAATGAGCAGTTCTTC. Protein sequence: CASRFGLAGAYNEQFF.

The sample holds a few counts of this clone. The V and J genes are TRBV25-1 and TRBJ2-1, with a possible D match to TRBD2 (6 bases). Trimming took 3 bases from V and 1 from J, leaving 13 bases between them. This CDR3 comprises 16 residues. Germline values: CDR1 MGHDK, CDR2 SYGVNS. The CDR3 region is CASSDSRLVSYNEQFF. The DNA for the CDR3 is TGTGCCAGCAGTGATTCTCGACTAGTTTCCTACAATGAGCAGTTCTTC.

Of note for this clone: Other DNA sequences of this sample code for an identical CDR3. This chain links TRBV27 with TRBJ2-3, with D perhaps matching TRBD2 (5 bases). CDR3 length equals 15 residues. Germline V CDR1 and CDR2: MNHEY, SMNVEV (reference sequence). Trimming left V 6 bases short and J 4 bases short, with 17 bases between. CDR3 protein: CASRTLAGGADTQYF. CDR3 nucleotides: TGTGCCAGCAGAACCTTAGCAGGAGGAGCAGATACGCAGTATTTT.